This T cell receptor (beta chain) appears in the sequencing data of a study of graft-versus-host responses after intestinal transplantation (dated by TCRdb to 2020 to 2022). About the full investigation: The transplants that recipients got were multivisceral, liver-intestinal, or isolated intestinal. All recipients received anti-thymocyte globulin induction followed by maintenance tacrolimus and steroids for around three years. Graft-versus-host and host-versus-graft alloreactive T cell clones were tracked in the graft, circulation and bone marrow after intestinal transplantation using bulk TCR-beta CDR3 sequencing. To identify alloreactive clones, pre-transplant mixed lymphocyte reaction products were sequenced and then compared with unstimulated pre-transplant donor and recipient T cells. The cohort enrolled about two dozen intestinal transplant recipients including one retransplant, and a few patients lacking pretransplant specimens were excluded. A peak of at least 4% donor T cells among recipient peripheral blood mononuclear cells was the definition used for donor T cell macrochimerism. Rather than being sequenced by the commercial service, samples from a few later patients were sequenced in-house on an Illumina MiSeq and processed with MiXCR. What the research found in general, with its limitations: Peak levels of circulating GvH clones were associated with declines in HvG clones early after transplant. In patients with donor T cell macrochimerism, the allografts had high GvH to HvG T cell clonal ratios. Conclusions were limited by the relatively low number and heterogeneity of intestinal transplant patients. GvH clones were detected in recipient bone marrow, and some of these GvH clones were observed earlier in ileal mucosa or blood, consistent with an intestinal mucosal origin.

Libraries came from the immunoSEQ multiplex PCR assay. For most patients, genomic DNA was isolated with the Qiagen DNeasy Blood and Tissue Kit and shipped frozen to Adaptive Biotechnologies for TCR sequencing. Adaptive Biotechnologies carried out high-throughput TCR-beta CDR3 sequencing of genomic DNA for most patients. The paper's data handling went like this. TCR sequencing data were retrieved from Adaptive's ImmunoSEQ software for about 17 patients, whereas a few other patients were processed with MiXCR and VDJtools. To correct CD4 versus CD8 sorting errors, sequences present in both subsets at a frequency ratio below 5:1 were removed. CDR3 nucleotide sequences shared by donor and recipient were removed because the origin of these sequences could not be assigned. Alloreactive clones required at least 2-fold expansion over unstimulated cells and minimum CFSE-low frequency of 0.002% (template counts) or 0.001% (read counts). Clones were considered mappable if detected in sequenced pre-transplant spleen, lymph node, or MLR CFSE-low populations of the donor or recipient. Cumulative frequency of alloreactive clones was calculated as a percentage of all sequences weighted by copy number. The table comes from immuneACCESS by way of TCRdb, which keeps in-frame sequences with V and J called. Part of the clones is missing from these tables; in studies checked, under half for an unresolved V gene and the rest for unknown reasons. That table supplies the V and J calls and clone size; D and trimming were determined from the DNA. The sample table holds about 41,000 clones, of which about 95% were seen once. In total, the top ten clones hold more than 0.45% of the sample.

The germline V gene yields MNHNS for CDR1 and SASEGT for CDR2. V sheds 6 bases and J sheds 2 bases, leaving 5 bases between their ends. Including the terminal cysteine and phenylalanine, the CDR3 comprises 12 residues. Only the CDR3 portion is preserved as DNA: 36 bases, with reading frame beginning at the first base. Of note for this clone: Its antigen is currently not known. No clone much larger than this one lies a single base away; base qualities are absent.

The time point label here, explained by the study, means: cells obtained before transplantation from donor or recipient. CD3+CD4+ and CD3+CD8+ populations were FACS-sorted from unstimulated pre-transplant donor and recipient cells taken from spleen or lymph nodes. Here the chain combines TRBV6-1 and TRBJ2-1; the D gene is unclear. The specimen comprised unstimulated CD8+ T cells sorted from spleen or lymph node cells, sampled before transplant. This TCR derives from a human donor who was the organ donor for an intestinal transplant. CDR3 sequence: CASRIPYNEQFF. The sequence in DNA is TGTGCCAGCAGAATCCCCTACAATGAGCAGTTCTTC.